Below are 7 T cell receptor beta chains sequenced from a single sample in a study of cytomegalovirus exposure and HLA in healthy donors. It was with 60 Vbeta and 13 Jbeta primers that the PCR ran. Assay: immunoSEQ multiplex PCR; the TCRdb copy retains only in-frame clones and omits some. The repertoire holds 150,000 to 250,000 clones, 70% to 85% seen once, with approximately 0.098% in the top ten. Source material: PBMCs. All receptors derive from a boy aged 2-15 years in good health and CMV-seronegative.

This CDR3 reads CASSLGGTNEKLFF. CDR3 DNA: TGTGCCAGCAGTTTAGGGGGGACTAATGAAAAACTGTTTTTT. This chain links TRBV28 with TRBJ1-4, with a tentative D call TRBD1 (5 bases). This CDR3 region has 14 residues. Germline loops: CDR1 MDHEN, CDR2 SYDVKM. Deletions cut 2 bases from V and 2 bases from J, with 6 bases between.

The CDR3, as DNA: TGTGCCATCAGTGGGACAGGGGAGGGCTACACCTTC. Its translation: CAISGTGEGYTF. This rearrangement joins TRBV10-3 to TRBJ1-2; TRBD1 matches at 9 bases. Per the germline V gene, CDR1 is ENHRY and CDR2 is SYGVKD. The CDR3 covers 12 residues. Unmatched junction bases numbered 2, after V lost 4 bases and J lost 8 bases.

The rearrangement uses TRBV6-5 and TRBJ1-2; D call uncertain. Looked up from germline, CDR1 is MNHEY and CDR2 is SVGAGI. The length of the CDR3 is 11 residues. Trimming removed 4 bases from V and 5 bases from J, with 5 bases in between. The CDR3, as DNA: TGTGCCAGCAGTTCTTCTTATGGCTACACCTTC. Its translation is CASSSSYGYTF.

This chain connects TRBV6-6 to TRBJ1-6; no clear D. Germline lookup yields CDR1 MNHNY and CDR2 SVGAGI (reference sequence). V was trimmed by 2 bases and J by 10 bases, leaving 12 bases between them. This CDR3 is 14 amino acids long. DNA of the CDR3: TGTGCCAGCAGTTACGGTCAGTCATACTCACCCCTCCACTTT. Its translation is CASSYGQSYSPLHF.

The chain couples TRBV18 to TRBJ2-3; tentatively, D is TRBD1 (6 bases). The CDR3 is 15 residues long. CDR1 and CDR2 (germline): KGHSH, LQKENI. Trimming took off 1 base at V and 3 bases at J, with 11 bases between the two ends. The CDR3 is CASSPRDTGTDTQYF. In DNA, the CDR3 is TGTGCCAGCTCACCACGGGATACAGGGACAGATACGCAGTATTTT.

The table lists this clone with a few counts. The chain employs TRBV28 and TRBJ2-3, with 8 bases identical to TRBD1. With V trimmed by 9 bases and J by 9 bases, 8 bases remained unmatched. Per germline, CDR1 MDHEN and CDR2 SYDVKM. The CDR3 totals 12 residues. CDR3 sequence reads: CASRSGGNTQYF. CDR3 sequence (DNA): TGTGCCAGTAGGTCAGGGGGCAACACGCAGTATTTT. The full variable domain, in which reference TRBV28 and TRBJ2-3 provide the parts outside the CDR3, is DVKVTQSSRYLVKRTGEKVFLECVQDMDHENMFWYRQDPGLGLRLIYFSYDVKMKEKGDIPEGYSVSREKKERFSLILESASTNQTSMYLCASRSGGNTQYFGPGTRLTVL.

The chain links TRBV7-9 to TRBJ2-7; D ambiguous. CDR1 and CDR2 from the germline V gene are SEHNR and FQNEAQ (reference sequence). CDR3 length: 11 amino acids. V shed 2 bases and J shed 6 bases, with 5 bases lying between them. The CDR3 sequence: CASSLSGEQYF. CDR3 bases: TGTGCCAGCAGCTTATCAGGCGAGCAGTACTTC.